This TCR beta chain was retrieved from a study of blood T cells in healthy people across ages. General study results and limits: It was held that the diversity estimates obtained from one million T cells were underestimates.

Points on this clonotype: The antigen remains undetermined.

This CDR3 comprises 15 residues. Deletions cut 5 bases from V and 0 bases from J, with 11 bases between. Germline-derived CDR1 and CDR2 are SGHTA and FQGNSA. Together with a sample-barcoded 5' primer, a J-beta primer mix was included in a second PCR lasting roughly 6 to 12 cycles. TCRdb re-analysed the 5' RACE reads in MiXCR, keeping a single row per CDR3 protein. This table holds around 580,000 distinct CDR3 sequences, 40% to 50% found once. The clonotype originates from an elderly man in good health. Material: blood. The V call is TRBV7-2, the J call TRBJ2-4, with D perhaps given as TRBD1 or TRBD2 (5 bases each). The CDR3 region has the DNA TGTGCCAGCAGCCCTCGTGGGGGAGCCAAAAACATTCAGTACTTC. This translates into CASSPRGGAKNIQYF.